The present TCR beta chain was sequenced within a study of shared clonotypes between healthy human individuals. Study observations and caveats: Among donors, sharing of clonotypes was expected to be affected by sequencing depth. Only blood samples were collected, and tissue repertoires likely differ. Lower generation probabilities were found for non-shared clonotypes than for those shared by all four donors.

A note on this clone: The antigen remains unidentified.

Germline V gives CDR1 MGHRA, CDR2 YSYEKL. This CDR3 is 14 amino acids long. V lost 2 bases and J lost 2, with 7 bases in between. This table comes from immunoSEQ multiplex PCR, and its TCRdb copy is limited to in-frame clones, with some not included. Of some 2.1 million clones in the sample, approximately 92% were seen once. CD45RO-negative cells were positively selected for CCR7, leaving out terminally differentiated effector memory CD45RA+ cells. This chain uses TRBV4-1 with TRBJ1-3; D remains ambiguous. This sequence was found in a man aged 18 to 29 in good health. Some clones in this sample may be carry-over from other donors' samples. Sequences were obtained from naive CD8+ T cells from PBMCs. As DNA, the CDR3 is TGCGCCAGCAGCCAACACGGACCTGGAAACACCATATATTTT. This gives the protein CASSQHGPGNTIYF.